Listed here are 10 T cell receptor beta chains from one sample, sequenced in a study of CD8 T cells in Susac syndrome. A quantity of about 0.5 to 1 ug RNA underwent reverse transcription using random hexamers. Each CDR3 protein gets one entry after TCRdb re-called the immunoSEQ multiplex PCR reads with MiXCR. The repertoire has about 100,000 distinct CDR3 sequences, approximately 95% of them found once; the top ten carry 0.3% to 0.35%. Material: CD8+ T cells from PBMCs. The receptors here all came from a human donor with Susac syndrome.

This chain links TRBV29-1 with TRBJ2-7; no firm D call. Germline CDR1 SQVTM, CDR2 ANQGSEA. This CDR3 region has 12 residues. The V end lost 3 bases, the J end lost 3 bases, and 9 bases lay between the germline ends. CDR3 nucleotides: TGCAGCGTTGAGGACCCACGCTACGAGCAGTACTTC. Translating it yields CSVEDPRYEQYF.

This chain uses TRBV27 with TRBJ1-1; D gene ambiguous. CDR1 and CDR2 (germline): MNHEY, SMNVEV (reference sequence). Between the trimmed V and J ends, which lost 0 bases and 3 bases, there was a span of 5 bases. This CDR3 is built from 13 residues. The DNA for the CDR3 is TGTGCCAGCAGTTTATCTGGGGACACTGAAGCTTTCTTT. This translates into CASSLSGDTEAFF.

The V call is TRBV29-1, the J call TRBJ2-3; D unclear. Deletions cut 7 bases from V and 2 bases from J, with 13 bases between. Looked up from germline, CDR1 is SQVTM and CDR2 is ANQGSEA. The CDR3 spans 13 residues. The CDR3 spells CSGGRSSTDTQYF. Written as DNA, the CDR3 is TGCAGCGGTGGACGGAGCTCCACAGATACGCAGTATTTT.

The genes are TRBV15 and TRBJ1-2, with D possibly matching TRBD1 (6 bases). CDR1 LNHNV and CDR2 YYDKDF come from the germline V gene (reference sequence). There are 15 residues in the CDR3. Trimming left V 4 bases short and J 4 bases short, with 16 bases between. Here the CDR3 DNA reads TGTGCCACCAGCACCGTCCCCGGCAGGGGCTATGGCTACACCTTC. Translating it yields CATSTVPGRGYGYTF.

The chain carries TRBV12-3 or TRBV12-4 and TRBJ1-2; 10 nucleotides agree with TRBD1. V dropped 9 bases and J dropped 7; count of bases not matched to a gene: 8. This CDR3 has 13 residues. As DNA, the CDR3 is TGTGCCAGTCGTTCGGGACAGGGGAGTGGCTACACCTTC. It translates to CASRSGQGSGYTF.

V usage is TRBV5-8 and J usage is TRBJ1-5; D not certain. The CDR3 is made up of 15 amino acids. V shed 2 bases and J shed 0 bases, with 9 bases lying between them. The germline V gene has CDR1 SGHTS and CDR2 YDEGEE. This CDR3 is CASSFELYSNQPQHF. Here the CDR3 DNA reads TGTGCCAGCAGCTTCGAGCTTTATAGCAATCAGCCCCAGCATTTT.

CDR3 nucleotide sequence: TGCAGCGCCTTTGGAGGGGAAGAGACCCAGTACTTC. The encoded protein is CSAFGGEETQYF. The chain recombines TRBV29-1 with TRBJ2-5, with a possible D match to TRBD2 (6 bases). V was trimmed by 7 bases and J by 3 bases, leaving 12 bases between them. Germline values: CDR1 SQVTM, CDR2 ANQGSEA. The CDR3 runs 12 residues.

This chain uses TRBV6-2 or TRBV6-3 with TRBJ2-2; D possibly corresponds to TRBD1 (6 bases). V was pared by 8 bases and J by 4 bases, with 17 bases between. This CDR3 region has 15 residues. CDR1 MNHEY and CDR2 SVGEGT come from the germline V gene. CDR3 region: CASGSDSSITGELFF. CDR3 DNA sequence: TGTGCCAGCGGCTCGGACAGTTCCATCACCGGGGAGCTGTTTTTT.

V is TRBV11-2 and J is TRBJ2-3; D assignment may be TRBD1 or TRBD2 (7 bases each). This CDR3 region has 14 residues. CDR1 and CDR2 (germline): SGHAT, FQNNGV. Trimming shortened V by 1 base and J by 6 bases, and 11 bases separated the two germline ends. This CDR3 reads CASSLGEGADTQYF. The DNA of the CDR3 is TGTGCCAGCAGCTTAGGGGAGGGGGCCGATACGCAGTATTTT.

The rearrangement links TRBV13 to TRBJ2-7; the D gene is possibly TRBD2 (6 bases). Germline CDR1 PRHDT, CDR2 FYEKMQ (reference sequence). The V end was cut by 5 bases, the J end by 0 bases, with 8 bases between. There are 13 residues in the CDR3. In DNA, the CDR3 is TGTGCCAGCAGCGCGACTAGCTCCTACGAGCAGTACTTC. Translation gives CASSATSSYEQYF.